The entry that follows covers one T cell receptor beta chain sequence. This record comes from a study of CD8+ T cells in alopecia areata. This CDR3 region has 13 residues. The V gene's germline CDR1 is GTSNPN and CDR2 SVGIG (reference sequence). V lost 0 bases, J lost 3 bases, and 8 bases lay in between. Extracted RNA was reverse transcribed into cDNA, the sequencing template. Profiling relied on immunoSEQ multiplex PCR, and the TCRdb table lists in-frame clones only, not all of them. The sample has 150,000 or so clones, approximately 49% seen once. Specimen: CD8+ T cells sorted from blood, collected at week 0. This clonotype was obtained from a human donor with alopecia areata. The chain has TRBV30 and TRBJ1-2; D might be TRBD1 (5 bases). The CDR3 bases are TGTGCCTGGAGTGTGTCAGGGCACTATGGCTACACCTTC. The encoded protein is CAWSVSGHYGYTF.